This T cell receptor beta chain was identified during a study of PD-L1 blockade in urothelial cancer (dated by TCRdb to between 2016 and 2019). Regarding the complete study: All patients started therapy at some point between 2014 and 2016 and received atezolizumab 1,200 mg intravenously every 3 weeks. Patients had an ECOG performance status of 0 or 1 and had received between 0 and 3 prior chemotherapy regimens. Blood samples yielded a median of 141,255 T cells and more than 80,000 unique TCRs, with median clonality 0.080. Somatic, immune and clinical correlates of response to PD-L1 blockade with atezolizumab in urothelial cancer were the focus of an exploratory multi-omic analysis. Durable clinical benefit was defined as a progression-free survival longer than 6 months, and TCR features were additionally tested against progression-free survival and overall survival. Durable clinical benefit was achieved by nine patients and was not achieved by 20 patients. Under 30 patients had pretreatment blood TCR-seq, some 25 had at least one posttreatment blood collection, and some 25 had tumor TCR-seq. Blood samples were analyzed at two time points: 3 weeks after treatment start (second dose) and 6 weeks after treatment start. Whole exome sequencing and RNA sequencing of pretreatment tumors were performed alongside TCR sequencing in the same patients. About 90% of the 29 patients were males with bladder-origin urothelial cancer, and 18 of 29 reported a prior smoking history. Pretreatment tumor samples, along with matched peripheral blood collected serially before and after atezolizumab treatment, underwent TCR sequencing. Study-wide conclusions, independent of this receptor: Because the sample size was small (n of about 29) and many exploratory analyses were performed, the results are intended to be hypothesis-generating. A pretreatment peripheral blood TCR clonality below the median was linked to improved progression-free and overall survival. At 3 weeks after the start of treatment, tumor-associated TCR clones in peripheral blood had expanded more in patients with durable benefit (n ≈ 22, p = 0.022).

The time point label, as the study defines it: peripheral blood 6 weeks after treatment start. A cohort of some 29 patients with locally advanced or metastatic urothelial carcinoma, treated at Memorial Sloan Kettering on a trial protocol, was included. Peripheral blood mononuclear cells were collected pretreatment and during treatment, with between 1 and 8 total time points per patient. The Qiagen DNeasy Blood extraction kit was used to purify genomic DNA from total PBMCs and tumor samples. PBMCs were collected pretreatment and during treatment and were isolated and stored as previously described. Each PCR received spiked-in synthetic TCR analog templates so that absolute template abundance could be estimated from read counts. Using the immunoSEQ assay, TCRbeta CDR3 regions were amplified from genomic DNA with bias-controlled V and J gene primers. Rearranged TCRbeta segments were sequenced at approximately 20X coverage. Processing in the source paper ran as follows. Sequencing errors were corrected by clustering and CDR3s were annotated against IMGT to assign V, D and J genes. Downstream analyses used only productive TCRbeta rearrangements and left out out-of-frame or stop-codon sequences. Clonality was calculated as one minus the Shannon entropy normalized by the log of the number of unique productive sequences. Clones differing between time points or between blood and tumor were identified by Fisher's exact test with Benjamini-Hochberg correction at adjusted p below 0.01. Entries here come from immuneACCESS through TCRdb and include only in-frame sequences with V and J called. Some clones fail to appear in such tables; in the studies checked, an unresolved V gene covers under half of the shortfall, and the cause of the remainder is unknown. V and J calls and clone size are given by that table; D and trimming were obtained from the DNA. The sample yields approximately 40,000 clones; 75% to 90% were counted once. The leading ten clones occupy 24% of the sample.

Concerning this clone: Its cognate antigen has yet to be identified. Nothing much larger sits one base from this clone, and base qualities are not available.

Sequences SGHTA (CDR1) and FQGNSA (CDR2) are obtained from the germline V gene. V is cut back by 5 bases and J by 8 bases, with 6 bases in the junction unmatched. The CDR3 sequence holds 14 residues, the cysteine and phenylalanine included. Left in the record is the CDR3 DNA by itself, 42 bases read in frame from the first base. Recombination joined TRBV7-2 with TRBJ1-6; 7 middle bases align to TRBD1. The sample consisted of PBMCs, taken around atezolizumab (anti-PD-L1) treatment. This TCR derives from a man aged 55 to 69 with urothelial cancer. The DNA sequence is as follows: TGTGCCAGCAGCCTCGGGACAGATCATTCACCCCTCCACTTT. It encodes CASSLGTDHSPLHF.